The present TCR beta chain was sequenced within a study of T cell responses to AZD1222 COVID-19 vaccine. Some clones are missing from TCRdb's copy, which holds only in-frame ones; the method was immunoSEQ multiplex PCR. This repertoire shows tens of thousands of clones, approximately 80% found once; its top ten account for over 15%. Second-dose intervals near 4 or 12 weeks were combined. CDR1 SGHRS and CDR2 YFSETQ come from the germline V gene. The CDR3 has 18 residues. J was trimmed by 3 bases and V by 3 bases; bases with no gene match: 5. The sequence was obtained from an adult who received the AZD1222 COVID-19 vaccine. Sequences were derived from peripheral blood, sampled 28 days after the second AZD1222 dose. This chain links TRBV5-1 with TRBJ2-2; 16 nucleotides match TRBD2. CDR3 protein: CASSSGLAGGPDTGELFF. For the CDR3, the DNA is TGCGCCAGCAGCTCGGGACTAGCGGGGGGGCCCGACACCGGGGAGCTGTTTTTT.